Below are 19 T cell receptor beta chains sequenced from a single sample in a study of cytomegalovirus exposure and HLA in healthy donors (dated 2017 in TCRdb). Library preparation employed the immunoSEQ multiplex PCR assay. Here the immuneACCESS table is served through TCRdb, limited to in-frame sequences with V and J called. Missing clones are a known gap in these copies; in checked studies unresolved V genes cover under half, and the rest lacks a known reason. Here the sample has some 83,000 clones; 94% occur a single time. 2.1% of the sample is held by the ten biggest clonotypes. The sample comprised PBMCs. These receptor sequences come from a woman aged 18-29 years in good health and CMV-seronegative.

V gene TRBV2 combines with J gene TRBJ2-5; 7 bases fit TRBD1. This CDR3 region has 15 residues. Trimming at V came to 1 base and at J to 5 bases, leaving 7 bases not matched to a gene. Looked up from germline, CDR1 is SNHLY and CDR2 is FYNNEI. The CDR3 here is CASSEEHRGRETQYF. The CDR3 DNA reads TGTGCCAGCAGTGAAGAGCACAGGGGACGCGAGACCCAGTACTTC.

In this sample, this clone turned up once. V is TRBV6-5 and J is TRBJ2-2; D is perhaps TRBD1 (6 bases). This CDR3 comprises 14 residues. Germline values: CDR1 MNHEY, CDR2 SVGAGI. V was trimmed by 5 bases and J by 6 bases, leaving 13 bases between them. CDR3 loop: CASSPSGQPGELFF. The DNA of the CDR3 is TGTGCCAGCAGTCCCAGCGGACAGCCCGGGGAGCTGTTTTTT.

The rearrangement uses TRBV2 and TRBJ1-1; D ambiguous. This CDR3 spans 14 amino acids. The germline V and J ends were trimmed by 4 bases and 2 bases, with 11 bases remaining between them. Per germline, CDR1 SNHLY and CDR2 FYNNEI. CDR3 bases: TGTGCCAGCAGTGGGCCGACGGGTAACACTGAAGCTTTCTTT. Amino acid sequence: CASSGPTGNTEAFF.

The rearrangement links TRBV6-1 to TRBJ2-1, with D maybe TRBD1 (6 bases). The CDR3 is made up of 15 amino acids. Deletions cut 2 bases from V and 3 bases from J, with 11 bases between. Germline CDR1 reads MNHNS; CDR2 reads SASEGT. CDR3 in amino acids: CASSELRQVYNEQFF. As DNA, the CDR3 is TGTGCCAGCAGTGAACTTAGACAGGTCTACAATGAGCAGTTCTTC.

V usage is TRBV7-8 and J usage is TRBJ2-1; 7 nucleotides match TRBD1. There are 16 residues in the CDR3. The germline V gene has CDR1 SGHVS and CDR2 FQNEAQ. With V trimmed by 5 bases and J by 2 bases, 9 bases remained unmatched. CDR3 residues: CASSPTGAGTYNEQFF. CDR3 coding DNA: TGTGCCAGCAGCCCAACAGGGGCAGGTACCTACAATGAGCAGTTCTTC. Based on the CDR3 plus reference TRBV7-8 and TRBJ2-1, the full variable domain is GAGVSQSPRYKVAKRGQDVALRCDPISGHVSLFWYQQALGQGPEFLTYFQNEAQLDKSGLPSDRFFAERPEGSVSTLKIQRTQQEDSAVYLCASSPTGAGTYNEQFFGPGTRLTVL.

The CDR3 reads CASSPGRGQGNTEAFF. CDR3 bases: TGTGCCAGCTCACCAGGAAGGGGACAGGGGAACACTGAAGCTTTCTTT. The chain carries TRBV18 and TRBJ1-1, with TRBD1 identical over 9 bases. V was pared by 2 bases and J by 1 base, with 5 bases of the junction left unmatched. The length of the CDR3 is 16 residues. The germline V gene encodes CDR1 KGHSH and CDR2 LQKENI.

This sequence joins TRBV19 and TRBJ1-2; D uncertain. Germline V gives CDR1 LNHDA, CDR2 SQIVND (reference sequence). Deletions cut 4 bases from V and 5 bases from J, with 17 bases between. The CDR3 is made up of 15 amino acids. The CDR3 is CASSTSGIESYGYTF. The CDR3 DNA is TGTGCCAGTAGTACTTCCGGGATCGAGTCTTATGGCTACACCTTC.

The V call is TRBV6-1, the J call TRBJ2-5; D perhaps matches TRBD2 (6 bases). V lost 2 bases and J 4 bases, leaving 14 bases between the germline ends. Germline V lookup: CDR1 MNHNS, CDR2 SASEGT. CDR3 length: 15 residues. CDR3 DNA sequence: TGTGCCAGCAGTGAATCTAGGAGCGGGCGAGAGACCCAGTACTTC. This gives the protein CASSESRSGRETQYF.

The chain is built from TRBV6-6 and TRBJ2-1; possible D gene TRBD2, 5 bases. Trimming removed 8 bases at V and 9 bases at J, with 23 bases between. Germline values: CDR1 MNHNY, CDR2 SVGAGI (reference sequence). The CDR3 runs 15 residues. The CDR3 sequence: CASGFEGVTTSEQFF. The CDR3 nucleotides read TGTGCCAGCGGCTTCGAAGGCGTGACTACAAGTGAGCAGTTCTTC.

This clone appeared a single time. This rearrangement joins TRBV4-1 to TRBJ1-1, with D perhaps TRBD1 (5 bases). Germline V lookup: CDR1 MGHRA, CDR2 YSYEKL. The CDR3 covers 17 residues. Trimming took off 2 bases at V and 3 bases at J, with 19 bases between the two ends. CDR3 amino acids: CASSQPSIGGVDTEAFF. Here the CDR3 DNA reads TGCGCCAGCAGCCAACCCTCGATTGGAGGGGTCGACACTGAAGCTTTCTTT.

J is TRBJ1-4 and V is TRBV6-5, with D possibly matching TRBD1 (5 bases). Germline-derived CDR1 and CDR2 are MNHEY and SVGAGI. This CDR3 has 14 amino acids. With 6 bases removed from V and 6 bases from J, the gap between germline ends came to 14 bases. The CDR3 region has the DNA TGTGCCAGCAGAATCAGGGCTTCTGATGAAAAACTGTTTTTT. Residues: CASRIRASDEKLFF.

J is TRBJ1-5 and V is TRBV6-6; weak D call: TRBD1 (5 bases). Trimming stripped 0 bases from V and 5 bases from J, with 14 bases between. Germline loops: CDR1 MNHNY, CDR2 SVGAGI (reference sequence). CDR3 length: 16 amino acids. For the CDR3, the DNA is TGTGCCAGCAGTTACTCGGCCAGGGAGGTCGATCAGCCCCAGCATTTT. Its protein product is CASSYSAREVDQPQHF.

This clone was observed a single time. The V gene is TRBV6-5, the J gene TRBJ1-3; D remains unclear. Trimming removed 6 bases from V and 9 bases from J, with 9 bases in between. The germline CDR1 and CDR2 sequences are MNHEY and SVGAGI. The CDR3 loop spans 11 amino acids. The CDR3 sequence: CASSNEATIYF. DNA of the CDR3: TGTGCCAGCAGCAACGAGGCCACCATATATTTT.

This clone was detected only once. This rearrangement joins TRBV2 to TRBJ2-3, with D unresolved. The CDR3 is made up of 17 amino acids. V gave up 7 bases and J gave up 3 bases, with 23 bases separating them. Germline V gene data show CDR1 as SNHLY and CDR2 as FYNNEI. The chain's CDR3 is CASIFSALAISTDTQYF. For the CDR3, the DNA is TGTGCCAGCATCTTCAGCGCGCTTGCAATTTCGACAGATACGCAGTATTTT.

CDR3 amino acids: CASAWEGRLTNEQFF. The CDR3 region has the DNA TGTGCCAGCGCTTGGGAGGGCCGATTAACCAATGAGCAGTTCTTC. The chain carries TRBV19 and TRBJ2-1; 7 bases map to TRBD2. This CDR3 has 15 residues. J lost 6 bases, V lost 9 bases, and 14 bases had no gene match. Germline values: CDR1 LNHDA, CDR2 SQIVND (reference sequence).

The V gene is TRBV19, the J gene TRBJ2-3; 7 nucleotides align to TRBD2. The germline V gene encodes CDR1 LNHDA and CDR2 SQIVND (reference sequence). This CDR3 contains 16 residues. V gave up 6 bases and J gave up 1 base; unmatched junction bases: 10. CDR3 DNA sequence: TGTGCCAGTAGCACCCCCAGCGGGGCCCGCACAGATACGCAGTATTTT. Its protein product is CASSTPSGARTDTQYF.

The chain has TRBV10-1 and TRBJ2-1; D is perhaps TRBD2 (5 bases). Deletions cut 0 bases from V and 9 bases from J, with 12 bases between. From germline, CDR1 is WNHNN and CDR2 SYGVQD (reference sequence). The CDR3 covers 14 residues. CDR3: CASSESSRAGEQFF. The CDR3 region has the DNA TGCGCCAGCAGTGAGTCTTCTAGGGCGGGTGAGCAGTTCTTC.

This chain joins TRBV4-1 and TRBJ2-5; possibly TRBD2 for D (5 bases). The germline gives CDR1 MGHRA, CDR2 YSYEKL. Deletions cut 4 bases from V and 3 bases from J, with 9 bases between. The CDR3 contains 13 residues. The CDR3 bases are TGCGCCAGCAGCCGCGGGCCAAAAGAGACCCAGTACTTC. This translates into CASSRGPKETQYF.

This clone showed up just a few times. V gene TRBV6-4 combines with J gene TRBJ1-6; D is possibly TRBD1 (6 bases). V was trimmed by 4 bases and J by 6 bases, leaving 10 bases between them. Germline V CDR1 and CDR2: MRHNA, SNTAGT. The CDR3 length is 14 residues. CDR3: CASSGSGANSPLHF. The CDR3 nucleotides are TGTGCCAGCAGTGGATCAGGGGCTAATTCACCCCTCCACTTT.